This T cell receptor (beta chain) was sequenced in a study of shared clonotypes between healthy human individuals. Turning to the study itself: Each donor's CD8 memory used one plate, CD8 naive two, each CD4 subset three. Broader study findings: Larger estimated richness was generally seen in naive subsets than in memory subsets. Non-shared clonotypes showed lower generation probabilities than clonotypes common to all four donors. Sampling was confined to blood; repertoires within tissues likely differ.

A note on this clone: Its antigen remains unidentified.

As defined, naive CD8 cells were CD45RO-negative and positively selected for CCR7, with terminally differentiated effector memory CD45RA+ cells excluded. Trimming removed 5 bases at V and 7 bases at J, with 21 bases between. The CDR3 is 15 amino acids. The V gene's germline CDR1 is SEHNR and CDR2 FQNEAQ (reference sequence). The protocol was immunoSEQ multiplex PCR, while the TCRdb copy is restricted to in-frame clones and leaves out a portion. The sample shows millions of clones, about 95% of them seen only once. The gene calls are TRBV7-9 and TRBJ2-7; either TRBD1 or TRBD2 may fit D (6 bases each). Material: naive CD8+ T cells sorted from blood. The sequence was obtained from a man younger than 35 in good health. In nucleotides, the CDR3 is TGTGCCAGCAGCCCCGGGGGCCAGGGGCAGGTGGAGCAGTACTTC. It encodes CASSPGGQGQVEQYF.